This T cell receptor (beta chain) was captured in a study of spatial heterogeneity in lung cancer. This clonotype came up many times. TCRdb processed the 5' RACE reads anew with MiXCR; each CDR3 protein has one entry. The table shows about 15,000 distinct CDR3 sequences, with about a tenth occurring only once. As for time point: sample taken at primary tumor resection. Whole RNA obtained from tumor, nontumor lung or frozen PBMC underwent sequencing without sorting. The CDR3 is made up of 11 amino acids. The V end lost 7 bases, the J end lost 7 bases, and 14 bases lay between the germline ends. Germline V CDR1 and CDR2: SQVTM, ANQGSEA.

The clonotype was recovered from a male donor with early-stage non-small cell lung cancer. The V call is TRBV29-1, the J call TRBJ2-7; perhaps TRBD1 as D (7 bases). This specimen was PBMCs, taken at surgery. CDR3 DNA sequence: TGCAGCGGTGGACAGGCGGGGGAGCAGTACTTC. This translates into CSGGQAGEQYF.